Sequencing of this T cell receptor (beta chain) was carried out in a study of monozygotic twins with inflammatory bowel disease (dated by TCRdb to between 2018 and 2020). The study in broad terms: A total of 28 monozygotic twin pairs were included in the full study, comprising nine German pairs (four IBD-concordant, five IBD-discordant) and 19 IBD-discordant Danish pairs. Disease-associated traits were sought mainly through comparisons between IBD patients and their genetically identical healthy co-twins within discordant pairs. Each individual had, on average, about 151 000 unique TCRalpha sequences and 181 000 unique TCRbeta sequences available for analysis. What the authors observed across the whole study: IBD patients shared fewer clonotypes with other individuals than healthy twins did, most markedly in patients showing signs of disease activity. Because patients were on differing immunosuppressive treatments, the repertoires may have picked up extra background noise and inter-individual variability. No difference in repertoire similarity was observed between concordant and discordant twins, possibly owing to limited statistical power. The results gave no support for a single strong signal or clonotype linked to IBD. IBD patients had lower TCRbeta repertoire diversity, measured by the inverse Simpson index, than their healthy co-twins. The analysis was unable to tell apart different T cell subtypes.

Remarks on this clonotype: Its antigen is currently not known.

CDR1 and CDR2 were assigned from the germline V gene as SGHRS and YFSETQ. The CDR3 numbers 13 residues from cysteine through phenylalanine. A DNA sequence was not provided. From each donor, an approximately 2.3 ml peripheral blood sample was collected into PAXgene tubes and kept at -80 degrees C. Without T cell sorting, total RNA was isolated from whole blood using the PAXgene blood miRNA kit on an automated QIAcube. Peripheral blood from monozygotic twin pairs who were concordant or discordant for inflammatory bowel disease underwent deep TCRalpha and TCRbeta repertoire profiling using unique molecular barcoding. For every twin pair, smoking habits were documented, and each individual was categorised as a current, former or never smoker. Receptor amplification or capture employed 5' RACE. Preparation of each TCR library used approximately 4,000 ng of total RNA. For each sample, cDNA was synthesized in eight separate reactions using SMARTScribe reverse transcriptase. During cDNA synthesis, template switching was used to introduce unique molecular identifiers that contained a 6-nucleotide sample barcode. TCRalpha and TCRbeta cDNA was amplified in two nested PCRs of about 16 and 10 cycles, and bead purification was carried out after each PCR. Before amplification, cDNA was treated with uracil DNA-glycosylase and purified using the QIAquick PCR purification kit. The second PCR was the step at which Illumina TruSeq-compatible adapters and sample-specific barcodes were added. Library quality and concentration were checked on TapeStation and Qubit, and libraries were pooled at around 5 ng each. Sequencing of the pooled libraries was done on an Illumina HiSeq2500 single-index Rapid Run using custom sequencing primers and 2 x 100 bp reads. Concerning the study's data processing: MiGEC version 1.2.6 was used for UMI-based consensus assembly, which corrected PCR and sequencing errors. MiXCR version 2.1.1 was used to carry out V(D)J alignment, clonotype assembly and CDR3 extraction. To normalise gene usage, clonotype sharing and MAIT/NKT TCR abundance, the top 1000, 10 000 and 20 000 clonotypes in each sample were analysed. After downsampling to 27 000 UMIs, diversity was calculated as the inverse Simpson index using the vegan R package. Paired Mann-Whitney U tests were applied to discordant twin pairs, with Benjamini-Hochberg correction for multiple testing. The reads underwent TCRdb reprocessing, giving one record for each CDR3 protein sequence and no DNA. It is TCRdb's table, rather than the study itself, that gives the V and J calls and clone size. The sample table holds around 370,000 distinct CDR3 sequences. The leading ten clones occupy approximately 2.8% of the sample.

The sequence came from a human donor with ulcerative colitis or Crohn's disease, or a healthy co-twin of an affected twin (not recorded which). Sequenced: blood. The sequence is built from TRBV5-1 and TRBJ1-1. The CDR3 corresponds to CASSWDRYTEAFF.